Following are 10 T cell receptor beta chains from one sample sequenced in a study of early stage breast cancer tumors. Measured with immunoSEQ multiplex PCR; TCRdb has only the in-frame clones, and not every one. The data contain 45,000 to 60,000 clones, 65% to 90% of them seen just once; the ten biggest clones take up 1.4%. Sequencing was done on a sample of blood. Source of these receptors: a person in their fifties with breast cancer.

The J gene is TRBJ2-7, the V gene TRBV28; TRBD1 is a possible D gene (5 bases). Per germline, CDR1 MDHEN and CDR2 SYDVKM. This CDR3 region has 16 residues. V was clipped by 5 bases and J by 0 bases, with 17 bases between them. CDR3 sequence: CASSLPQGRSSYEQYF. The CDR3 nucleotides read TGTGCCAGCAGTCTGCCCCAGGGCAGAAGCTCCTACGAGCAGTACTTC.

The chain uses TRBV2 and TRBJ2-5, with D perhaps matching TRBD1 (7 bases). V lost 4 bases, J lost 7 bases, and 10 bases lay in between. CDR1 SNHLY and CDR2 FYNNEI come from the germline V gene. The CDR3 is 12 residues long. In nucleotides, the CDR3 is TGTGCCAGCAGTGTCCAGGGGGGGACCCAGTACTTC. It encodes CASSVQGGTQYF.

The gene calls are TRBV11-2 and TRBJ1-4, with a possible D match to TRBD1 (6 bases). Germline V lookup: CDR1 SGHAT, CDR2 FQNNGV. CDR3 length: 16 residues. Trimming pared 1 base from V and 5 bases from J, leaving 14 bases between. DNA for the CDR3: TGTGCCAGCAGCTTAGGGGGGACACGCGCAAATGAAAAACTGTTTTTT. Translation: CASSLGGTRANEKLFF.

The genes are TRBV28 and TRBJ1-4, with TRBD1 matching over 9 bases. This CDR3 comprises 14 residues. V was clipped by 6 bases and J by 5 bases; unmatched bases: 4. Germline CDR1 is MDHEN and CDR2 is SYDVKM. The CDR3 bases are TGTGCCAGCAGAGGACAGGGGATAAATGAAAAACTGTTTTTT. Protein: CASRGQGINEKLFF. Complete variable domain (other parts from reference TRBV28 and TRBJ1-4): DVKVTQSSRYLVKRTGEKVFLECVQDMDHENMFWYRQDPGLGLRLIYFSYDVKMKEKGDIPEGYSVSREKKERFSLILESASTNQTSMYLCASRGQGINEKLFFGSGTQLSVL.

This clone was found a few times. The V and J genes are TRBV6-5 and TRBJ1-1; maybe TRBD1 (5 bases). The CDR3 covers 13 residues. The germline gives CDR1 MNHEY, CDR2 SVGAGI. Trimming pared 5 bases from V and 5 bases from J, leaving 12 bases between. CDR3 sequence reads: CASSRPGGTEAFF. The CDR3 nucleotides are TGTGCCAGCAGTCGTCCTGGGGGGACTGAAGCTTTCTTT.

The CDR3 reads CASSFLLDLNTGELFF. The CDR3 DNA reads as TGCGCCAGCAGCTTTCTACTGGACCTCAACACCGGGGAGCTGTTTTTT. The gene calls are TRBV5-1 and TRBJ2-2; no definite D call. The germline V gene has CDR1 SGHRS and CDR2 YFSETQ. The CDR3 sequence is 16 residues long. Trimming removed 2 bases from V and 2 bases from J, with 13 bases in between. Using reference TRBV5-1 and TRBJ2-2 for the parts outside the CDR3, the full variable domain is KAGVTQTPRYLIKTRGQQVTLSCSPISGHRSVSWYQQTPGQGLQFLFEYFSETQRNKGNFPGRFSGRQFSNSRSEMNVSTLELGDSALYLCASSFLLDLNTGELFFGEGSRLTVL.

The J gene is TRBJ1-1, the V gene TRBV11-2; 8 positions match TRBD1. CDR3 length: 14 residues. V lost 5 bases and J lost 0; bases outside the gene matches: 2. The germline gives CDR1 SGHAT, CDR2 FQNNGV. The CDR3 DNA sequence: TGTGCCAGCAGCCCGGGACAGGTGAACACTGAAGCTTTCTTT. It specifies CASSPGQVNTEAFF.

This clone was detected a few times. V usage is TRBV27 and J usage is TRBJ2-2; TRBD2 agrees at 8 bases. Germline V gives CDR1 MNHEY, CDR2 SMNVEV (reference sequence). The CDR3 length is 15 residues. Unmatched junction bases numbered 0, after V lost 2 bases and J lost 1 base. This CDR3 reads CASSLAGGNTGELFF. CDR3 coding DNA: TGTGCCAGCAGTTTAGCGGGGGGGAACACCGGGGAGCTGTTTTTT.

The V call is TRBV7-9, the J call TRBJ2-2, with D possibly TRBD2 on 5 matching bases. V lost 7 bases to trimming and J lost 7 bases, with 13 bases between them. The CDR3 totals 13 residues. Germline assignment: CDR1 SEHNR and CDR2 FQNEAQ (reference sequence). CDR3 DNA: TGTGCCAGCACGGCCCGGGGTAACGGGGAGCTGTTTTTT. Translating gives CASTARGNGELFF.

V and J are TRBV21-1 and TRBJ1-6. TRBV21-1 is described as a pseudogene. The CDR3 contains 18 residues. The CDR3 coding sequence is TGTGCCAGCAGCAAAGCGTTTCTTTGGGATAACGGGACTGGGCCCCTCCACTTT. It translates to CASSKAFLWDNGTGPLHF.